This T cell receptor beta chain was documented in a study of blood T cell repertoires in COVID-19. Turning to the study itself: The United States, Italy and Spain provided the acute and convalescent COVID-19 samples. T cells, B-cell-depleted T cells, or PBMCs supplied cDNA or gDNA.

The CDR3 sequence is 17 residues long. Germline V gene sequence: CDR1 LNHDA, CDR2 SQIVND (reference sequence). The junction had 15 bases not matched to a gene; V was cut back by 4 bases and J by 7 bases. Original data processing: From reference gene primer amplification, estimates of nucleated cell counts were derived. Assay: immunoSEQ multiplex PCR; the TCRdb copy retains only in-frame clones and omits some. D and trimming come from the DNA, and the V and J calls and clone size come from that table. The sample holds about 490,000 clones, 80% to 90% seen once. Sequencing was carried out using peripheral blood. This receptor was taken from a human donor in a cohort sampled during active COVID-19. The chain uses TRBV19 and TRBJ2-1; 8 bases line up with TRBD1. In nucleotides, the CDR3 is TGTGCCAGTAGTAGGTCCCCAGGGACAGGAAATAATAATGAGCAGTTCTTC. Translating gives CASSRSPGTGNNNEQFF.